The 22 T cell receptor beta chains listed next were all sequenced from one sample in a study of blood T cells in healthy people across ages. A sample-barcoded 5' primer and a J-beta primer mix were used in a second PCR of roughly 6 to 11 cycles. TCRdb ran MiXCR on the 5' RACE reads and lists one entry per CDR3 protein. The data show more than 650,000 distinct CDR3 sequences, about 20% seen once. Sequencing was done on a sample of blood. The receptors derive from a man between 65 and 79 years old in good health.

This clonotype has only a few counts. The V and J genes are TRBV6-1 and TRBJ2-4; 14 bases agree with TRBD2. Germline CDR1 is MNHNS and CDR2 is SASEGT. The CDR3 is made up of 18 amino acids. V lost 6 bases, J lost 0 bases, and 7 bases stayed unmatched. The CDR3 nucleotides are TGTGCCAGCAGCCCGACTAGCGGGGGGGCAGGAGCCAAAAACATTCAGTACTTC. Protein sequence: CASSPTSGGAGAKNIQYF.

This clonotype has only a few counts. This chain joins TRBV21-1 and TRBJ2-3; the listed D gene, TRBD1, was not tested against the DNA. TRBV21-1 is a recognized pseudogene. The CDR3 sequence is 17 residues long. CDR3 coding DNA: TGTGCCAGCAGCACCCGTGGCAGCGGGGGCAACACAGATACGCAGTATTTT. Translating gives CASSTRGSGGNTDTQYF.

This clonotype turned up a few times. The chain is built from TRBV20-1 and TRBJ2-3; D is uncertain. The CDR3 is 12 amino acids. In germline, CDR1 is DFQATT, CDR2 SNEGSKA (reference sequence). Trimming pared 3 bases from V and 5 bases from J, leaving 9 bases between. CDR3 DNA sequence: TGCAGTGCTAGTCCGAAGGTAGATACGCAGTATTTT. Amino acids: CSASPKVDTQYF.

V and J are TRBV27 and TRBJ2-1; 10 positions agree with TRBD2. CDR1 is MNHEY and CDR2 is SMNVEV in the germline V gene (reference sequence). V trimming: 6 bases; J trimming: 2 bases; junction bases outside the gene matches: 13. The CDR3 consists of 18 residues. CDR3 DNA: TGTGCCAGCAGCCAAGCTACCGGACTAGCGGAGACCTACAATGAGCAGTTCTTC. It codes for CASSQATGLAETYNEQFF.

The table lists this clonotype with a few counts. The gene calls are TRBV11-2 and TRBJ2-7; weak D call: TRBD1 (6 bases). Germline CDR1 SGHAT, CDR2 FQNNGV. V was shortened by 5 bases and J by 0 bases, with 14 bases between the two germline ends. The CDR3 length is 15 residues. The CDR3 here is CASSPREGVSYEQYF. CDR3 in DNA: TGTGCCAGCAGCCCAAGAGAGGGGGTCTCCTACGAGCAGTACTTC.

The chain uses TRBV12-3 or TRBV12-4 and TRBJ1-1; D unresolved. This CDR3 has 13 residues. The V end lost 6 bases, the J end lost 2 bases, and 10 bases lay between the germline ends. The DNA for the CDR3 is TGTGCCAGCAGCCGATCTGTCAACACTGAAGCTTTCTTT. Protein: CASSRSVNTEAFF.

In its sample, this clonotype was seen a few times. This chain links TRBV5-1 with TRBJ2-5, with 8 bases that match TRBD1. This CDR3 has 14 residues. Losses at the gene ends were 4 bases for V and 1 base for J; bases not matched to a gene: 3. Germline CDR1 is SGHRS and CDR2 is YFSETQ. CDR3 bases: TGCGCCAGCAGCCGGACAGGGCCCCAAGAGACCCAGTACTTC. This encodes CASSRTGPQETQYF. The variable domain in full, with the rest retrieved from reference TRBV5-1 and TRBJ2-5, is KAGVTQTPRYLIKTRGQQVTLSCSPISGHRSVSWYQQTPGQGLQFLFEYFSETQRNKGNFPGRFSGRQFSNSRSEMNVSTLELGDSALYLCASSRTGPQETQYFGPGTRLLVL.

The chain employs TRBV20-1 and TRBJ1-2, with D unresolved. The CDR3 has 13 residues. CDR1 DFQATT and CDR2 SNEGSKA come from the germline V gene (reference sequence). V was trimmed by 7 bases and J by 6 bases, leaving 18 bases between them. The CDR3 nucleotides read TGCAGTGTAATTCGTCAGTCTCAGGATGGCTACACCTTC. The encoded protein is CSVIRQSQDGYTF.

The rearrangement uses TRBV5-1 and TRBJ2-3; tentative D call: TRBD1 (6 bases). Germline-derived CDR1 and CDR2 are SGHRS and YFSETQ. The CDR3 is made up of 16 amino acids. Trimming left V 2 bases short and J 0 bases short, with 13 bases between. This chain's CDR3 is CASSFSGATSTDTQYF. The CDR3 DNA is TGCGCCAGCAGCTTCTCAGGGGCGACTAGCACAGATACGCAGTATTTT.

The chain combines TRBV5-1 with TRBJ1-4, with 12 bases lining up with TRBD1. The CDR3 covers 17 residues. The germline CDR1 and CDR2 sequences are SGHRS and YFSETQ. V shed 4 bases, J shed 3 bases, and the junction held 7 bases outside the gene matches. The CDR3, as DNA: TGCGCCAGCAGCAGTGGGACAGGGGGCTTGTCTAATGAAAAACTGTTTTTT. Encoded protein: CASSSGTGGLSNEKLFF.

This chain connects TRBV18 to TRBJ1-6; D gene ambiguous. Between the trimmed V and J ends, which lost 1 base and 0 bases, there was a span of 7 bases. This CDR3 region has 16 residues. The germline gives CDR1 KGHSH, CDR2 LQKENI. CDR3 sequence: CASSPLPSSYNSPLHF. In nucleotides, the CDR3 is TGTGCCAGCTCACCACTTCCGAGCTCCTATAATTCACCCCTCCACTTT. Supplemented by reference TRBV18 and TRBJ1-6, the full variable domain reads NAGVMQNPRHLVRRRGQEARLRCSPMKGHSHVYWYRQLPEEGLKFMVYLQKENIIDESGMPKERFSAEFPKEGPSILRIQQVVRGDSAAYFCASSPLPSSYNSPLHFGNGTRLTVT.

This clonotype was counted a few times. V is TRBV12-3 or TRBV12-4 and J is TRBJ2-1; 7 nucleotides line up with TRBD1. With 5 bases clipped from V and 0 bases from J, the junction kept 7 bases outside the gene matches. The CDR3 spans 16 residues. The CDR3 region is CASSGTGTVSYNEQFF. The CDR3, as DNA: TGTGCCAGCAGTGGAACCGGGACAGTCTCCTACAATGAGCAGTTCTTC.

This clonotype was observed a handful of times. The junction does not match germline at one end; this may be a read error. The V and J genes are TRBV7-9 and TRBJ1-2; D gene ambiguous. Germline V gene data show CDR1 as SEHNR and CDR2 as FQNEAQ (reference sequence). This CDR3 contains 14 residues. The CDR3 protein is CASSLVEANHGYTF. DNA for the CDR3: TGTGCCAGCAGCTTAGTCGAGGCTAACCATGGCTACACCTTC.

This chain joins TRBV3-1 and TRBJ2-6; the match to TRBD2 covers 8 bases. J was trimmed by 2 bases and V by 1 base; bases with no gene match: 7. There are 18 residues in the CDR3. Per the germline V gene, CDR1 is LGHDT and CDR2 is YNNKEL (reference sequence). CDR3 sequence reads: CASSQVGGRPTGANVLTF. For the CDR3, the DNA is TGTGCCAGCAGCCAAGTAGGCGGGAGGCCAACTGGGGCCAACGTCCTGACTTTC.

V gene TRBV20-1 combines with J gene TRBJ2-3, with D tentatively TRBD1 (5 bases). The length of the CDR3 is 14 residues. The germline V gene has CDR1 DFQATT and CDR2 SNEGSKA (reference sequence). Trimming cost V 2 bases and J 6 bases, with 15 bases left between them. The CDR3 region is CSARWGGLRDTQYF. Here the CDR3 DNA reads TGCAGTGCTAGATGGGGCGGTCTAAGGGATACGCAGTATTTT.

This clonotype was recorded a few times. The chain is built from TRBV5-5 and TRBJ2-1; D gene unclear. CDR3 length: 16 residues. Germline V gene data show CDR1 as SGHKS and CDR2 as YYEKEE (reference sequence). The ends were cut back, 4 bases at V and 0 bases at J, with 14 bases in the middle. CDR3 sequence: CASSPPRATSYNEQFF. For the CDR3, the DNA is TGTGCCAGCAGCCCGCCTCGGGCCACCTCCTACAATGAGCAGTTCTTC.

This clonotype came up a few times. This chain connects TRBV20-1 to TRBJ1-4; a weak D match, TRBD1 (5 bases). The CDR3 is 15 amino acids. Trimming stripped 1 base from V and 8 bases from J, with 17 bases between. CDR1 and CDR2 from the germline V gene are DFQATT and SNEGSKA (reference sequence). CDR3 residues: CSARVIGVRREKLFF. The CDR3 region has the DNA TGCAGTGCTAGAGTTATAGGGGTTAGGAGGGAAAAACTGTTTTTT.

This clonotype has more than one count but fewer than ten. V gene TRBV27 combines with J gene TRBJ1-6; D call uncertain. The CDR3 runs to 14 residues. Trimming removed 3 bases from V and 10 bases from J, with 13 bases in between. CDR1 and CDR2 from the germline V gene are MNHEY and SMNVEV (reference sequence). This CDR3 reads CASSFLGRVSPLHF. Written as DNA, the CDR3 is TGTGCCAGCAGTTTTTTGGGTAGAGTCTCACCCCTCCACTTT.

This clonotype was counted between two and nine times. The chain joins TRBV20-1 to TRBJ2-1, with D uncertain. The CDR3 has 13 amino acids. Trimming removed 2 bases at V and 3 bases at J, with 8 bases between. The germline gives CDR1 DFQATT, CDR2 SNEGSKA (reference sequence). CDR3 in DNA: TGCAGTGCTAGATCGGAGAGCTACAATGAGCAGTTCTTC. It encodes CSARSESYNEQFF.

This clonotype was observed many times. J is TRBJ2-4 and V is TRBV29-1; D gene uncertain. Germline assignment: CDR1 SQVTM and CDR2 ANQGSEA. The V and J ends lost 4 bases and 0 bases respectively, with 13 bases between them. CDR3 length equals 15 residues. This CDR3 reads CSVVAEPKAKNIQYF. The CDR3 DNA reads as TGCAGCGTTGTGGCGGAGCCTAAAGCCAAAAACATTCAGTACTTC.

This clonotype turned up a few times. The V gene is TRBV14, the J gene TRBJ1-2, with 9 bases lining up with TRBD1. The CDR3 runs 15 residues. Germline values: CDR1 SGHDN, CDR2 FVKESK. J lost 8 bases, V lost 1 base, and 8 bases had no gene match. CDR3 protein: CASSQGTGEAIGYTF. The CDR3 DNA is TGTGCCAGCAGCCAAGGGACAGGGGAGGCGATCGGCTACACCTTC.

There are a few counts of this clonotype. CDR3 coding DNA: TGCGCCAGCAGTGACTCGCGACGGCGAGAGACCCAGTACTTC. Translating it yields CASSDSRRRETQYF. V gene TRBV10-2 combines with J gene TRBJ2-5; D is undetermined. The CDR3 loop spans 14 amino acids. The ends were cut back, 3 bases at V and 4 bases at J, with 12 bases in the middle. CDR1 and CDR2 (germline): WSHSY, SAAADI.